The 3 T cell receptor beta chains in this list originate from one sample, sequenced in a study of blood T cell repertoires in COVID-19. The repertoire was sequenced with immunoSEQ multiplex PCR; TCRdb's copy has only in-frame clones and lacks some. This sample carries around 170,000 clones, 84% of them seen once, and the ten largest clones take approximately 12%. Specimen: PBMCs or T cells enriched from blood (not recorded which). These receptors all come from a man aged 45-65 years who had recovered from COVID-19.

This clone was observed at least ten times. This rearrangement joins TRBV6-2 or TRBV6-3 to TRBJ1-3, with D unresolved. CDR1 MNHEY and CDR2 SVGEGT come from the germline V gene. CDR3 size: 17 residues. V shed 5 bases and J shed 0 bases, with 17 bases lying between them. The CDR3 DNA follows: TGTGCCAGCAGTCCCACGATGGGGAGGGCCTCTGGAAACACCATATATTTT. Translated: CASSPTMGRASGNTIYF.

This clone was counted once. The V and J genes are TRBV28 and TRBJ1-1; D is uncertain. The length of the CDR3 is 13 residues. The germline V gene has CDR1 MDHEN and CDR2 SYDVKM. V lost 10 bases and J 4 bases, leaving 16 bases between the germline ends. The CDR3, as DNA: TGTGCCATCGACGGGAGGGCGGGCACTGAAGCTTTCTTT. Translation: CAIDGRAGTEAFF.

V and J are TRBV18 and TRBJ1-4, with a weak D call TRBD1 (6 bases). Trimming pared 3 bases from V and 4 bases from J, leaving 12 bases between. In germline, CDR1 is KGHSH, CDR2 LQKENI. CDR3 size: 15 residues. CDR3 residues: CASSPPVGHNEKLFF. The CDR3 DNA reads TGTGCCAGCTCACCGCCAGTGGGACATAATGAAAAACTGTTTTTT. The complete variable domain, with remaining parts taken from reference TRBV18 and TRBJ1-4, reads NAGVMQNPRHLVRRRGQEARLRCSPMKGHSHVYWYRQLPEEGLKFMVYLQKENIIDESGMPKERFSAEFPKEGPSILRIQQVVRGDSAAYFCASSPPVGHNEKLFFGSGTQLSVL.